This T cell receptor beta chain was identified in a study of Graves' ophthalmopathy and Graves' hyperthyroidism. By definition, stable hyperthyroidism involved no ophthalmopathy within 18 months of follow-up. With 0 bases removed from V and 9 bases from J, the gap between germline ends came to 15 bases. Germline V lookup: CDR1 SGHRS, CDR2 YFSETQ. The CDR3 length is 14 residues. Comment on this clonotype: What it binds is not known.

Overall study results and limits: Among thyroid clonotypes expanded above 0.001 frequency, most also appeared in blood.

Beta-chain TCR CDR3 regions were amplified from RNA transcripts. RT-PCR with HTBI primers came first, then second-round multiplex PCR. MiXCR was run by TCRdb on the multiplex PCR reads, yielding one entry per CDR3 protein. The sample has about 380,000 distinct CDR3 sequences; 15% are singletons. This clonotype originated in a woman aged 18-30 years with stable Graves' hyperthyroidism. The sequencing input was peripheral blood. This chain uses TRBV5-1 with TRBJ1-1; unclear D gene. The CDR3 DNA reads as TGCGCCAGCAGCTTGGGACAAGGATGGTCTAAAGCTTTCTTT. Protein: CASSLGQGWSKAFF.